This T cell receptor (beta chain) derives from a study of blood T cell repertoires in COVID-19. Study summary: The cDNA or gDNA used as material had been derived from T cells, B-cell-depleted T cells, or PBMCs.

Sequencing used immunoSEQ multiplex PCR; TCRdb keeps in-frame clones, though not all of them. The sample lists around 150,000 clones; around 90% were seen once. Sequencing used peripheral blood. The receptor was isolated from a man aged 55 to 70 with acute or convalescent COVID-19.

In nucleotides, the CDR3 is TGTGCCAGCAGTCGGGACACCAGCTCCTACGAGCAGTACTTC. It specifies CASSRDTSSYEQYF. The chain recombines TRBV6-2 or TRBV6-3 with TRBJ2-7; tentatively, D is TRBD1 (6 bases). CDR1 is MNHEY and CDR2 is SVGEGT in the germline V gene. There are 14 residues in the CDR3. Trimming removed 5 bases from V and 0 bases from J, with 11 bases in between.